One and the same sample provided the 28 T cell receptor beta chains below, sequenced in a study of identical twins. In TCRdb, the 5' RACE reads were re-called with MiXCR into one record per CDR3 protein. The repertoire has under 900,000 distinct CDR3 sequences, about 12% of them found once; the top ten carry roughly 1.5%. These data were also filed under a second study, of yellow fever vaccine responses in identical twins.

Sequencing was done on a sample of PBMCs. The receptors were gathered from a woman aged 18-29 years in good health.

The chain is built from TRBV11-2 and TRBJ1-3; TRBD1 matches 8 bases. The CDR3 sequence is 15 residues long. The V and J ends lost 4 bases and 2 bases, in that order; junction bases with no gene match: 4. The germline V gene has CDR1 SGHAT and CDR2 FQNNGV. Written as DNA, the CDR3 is TGTGCCAGCAGCTCCACGACAGGGGCTGGAAACACCATATATTTT. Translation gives CASSSTTGAGNTIYF.

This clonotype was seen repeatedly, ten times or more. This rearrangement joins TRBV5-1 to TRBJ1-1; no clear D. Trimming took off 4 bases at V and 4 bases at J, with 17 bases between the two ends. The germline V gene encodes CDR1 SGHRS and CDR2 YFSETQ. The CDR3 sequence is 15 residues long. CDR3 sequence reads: CASSARSASSTEAFF. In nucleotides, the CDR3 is TGCGCCAGCAGCGCCCGATCAGCTTCCTCCACTGAAGCTTTCTTT.

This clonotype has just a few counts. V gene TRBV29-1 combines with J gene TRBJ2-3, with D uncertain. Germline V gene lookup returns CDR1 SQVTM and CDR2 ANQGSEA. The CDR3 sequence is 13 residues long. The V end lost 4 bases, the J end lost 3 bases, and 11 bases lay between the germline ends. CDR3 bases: TGCAGCGTTGTACCCAGACTTACAGATACGCAGTATTTT. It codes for CSVVPRLTDTQYF.

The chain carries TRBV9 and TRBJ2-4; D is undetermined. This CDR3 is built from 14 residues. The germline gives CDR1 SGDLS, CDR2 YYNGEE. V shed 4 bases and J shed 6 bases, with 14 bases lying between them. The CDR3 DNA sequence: TGTGCCAGCAGCCCTGGCTCGGAGAGAAACATTCAGTACTTC. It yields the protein CASSPGSERNIQYF.

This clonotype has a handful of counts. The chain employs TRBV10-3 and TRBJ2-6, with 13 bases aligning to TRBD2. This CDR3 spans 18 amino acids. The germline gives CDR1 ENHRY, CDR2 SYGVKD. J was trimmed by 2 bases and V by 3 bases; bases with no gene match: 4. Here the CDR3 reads CAISDWTSGSTGANVLTF. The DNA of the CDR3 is TGTGCCATCAGTGATTGGACTAGCGGGAGTACTGGGGCCAACGTCCTGACTTTC.

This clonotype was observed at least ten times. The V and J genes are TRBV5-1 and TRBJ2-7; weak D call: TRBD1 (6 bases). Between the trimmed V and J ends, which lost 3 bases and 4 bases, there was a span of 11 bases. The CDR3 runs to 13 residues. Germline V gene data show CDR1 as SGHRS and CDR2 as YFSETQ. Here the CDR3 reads CASSYGQNYEQYV. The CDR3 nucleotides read TGCGCCAGCAGCTACGGACAGAATTACGAGCAGTACGTC.

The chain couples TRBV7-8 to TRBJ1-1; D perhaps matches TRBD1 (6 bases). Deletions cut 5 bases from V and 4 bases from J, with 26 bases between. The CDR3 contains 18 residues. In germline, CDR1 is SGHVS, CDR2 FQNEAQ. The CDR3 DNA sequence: TGTGCCAGCAGCCACAGGGCTTACGGACCTGTGCCCGCCACTGAAGCTTTCTTT. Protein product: CASSHRAYGPVPATEAFF.

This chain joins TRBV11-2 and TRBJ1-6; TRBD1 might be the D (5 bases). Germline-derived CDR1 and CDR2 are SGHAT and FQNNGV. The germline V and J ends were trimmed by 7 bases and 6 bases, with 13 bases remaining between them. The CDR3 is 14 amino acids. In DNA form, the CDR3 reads TGTGCCAGCACCCAAGACAGAATTAATTCACCCCTCCACTTT. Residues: CASTQDRINSPLHF.

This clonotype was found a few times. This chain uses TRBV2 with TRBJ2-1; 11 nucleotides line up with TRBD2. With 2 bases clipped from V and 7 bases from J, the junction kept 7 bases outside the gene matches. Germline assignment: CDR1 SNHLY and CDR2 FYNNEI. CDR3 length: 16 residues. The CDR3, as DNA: TGTGCCAGCAGTGAAATTAGACTAGCGGGAAAAAATGAGCAGTTCTTC. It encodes CASSEIRLAGKNEQFF. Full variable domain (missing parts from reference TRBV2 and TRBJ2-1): EPEVTQTPSHQVTQMGQEVILRCVPISNHLYFYWYRQILGQKVEFLVSFYNNEISEKSEIFDDQFSVERPDGSNFTLKIRSTKLEDSAMYFCASSEIRLAGKNEQFFGPGTRLTVL.

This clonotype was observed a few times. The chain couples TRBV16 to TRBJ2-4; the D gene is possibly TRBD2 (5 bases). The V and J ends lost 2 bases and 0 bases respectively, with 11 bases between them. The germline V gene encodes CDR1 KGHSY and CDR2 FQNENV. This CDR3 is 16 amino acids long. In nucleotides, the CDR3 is TGTGCCAGCAGCCAAGACCGACGGGGAGCCAAAAACATTCAGTACTTC. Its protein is CASSQDRRGAKNIQYF. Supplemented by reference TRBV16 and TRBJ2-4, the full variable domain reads GEEVAQTPKHLVRGEGQKAKLYCAPIKGHSYVFWYQQVLKNEFKFLISFQNENVFDETGMPKERFSAKCLPNSPCSLEIQATKLEDSAVYFCASSQDRRGAKNIQYFGAGTRLSVL.

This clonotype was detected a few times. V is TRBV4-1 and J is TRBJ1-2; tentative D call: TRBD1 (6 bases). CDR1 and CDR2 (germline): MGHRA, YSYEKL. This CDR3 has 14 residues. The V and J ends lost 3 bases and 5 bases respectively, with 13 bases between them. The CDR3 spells CASSQPGQIYGYTF. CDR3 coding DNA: TGCGCCAGCAGCCAGCCGGGACAAATATATGGCTACACCTTC.

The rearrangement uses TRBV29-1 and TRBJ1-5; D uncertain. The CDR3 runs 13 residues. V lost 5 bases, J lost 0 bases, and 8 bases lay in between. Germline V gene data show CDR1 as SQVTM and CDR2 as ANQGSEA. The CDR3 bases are TGCAGCGTTCTACCGGATAGCAATCAGCCCCAGCATTTT. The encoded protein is CSVLPDSNQPQHF.

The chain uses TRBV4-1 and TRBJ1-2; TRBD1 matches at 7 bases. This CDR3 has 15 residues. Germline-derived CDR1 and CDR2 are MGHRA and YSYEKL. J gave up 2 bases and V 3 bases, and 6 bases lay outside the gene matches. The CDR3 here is CASSHISDRNYGYTF. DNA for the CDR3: TGCGCCAGCAGCCACATATCGGACAGGAACTATGGCTACACCTTC.

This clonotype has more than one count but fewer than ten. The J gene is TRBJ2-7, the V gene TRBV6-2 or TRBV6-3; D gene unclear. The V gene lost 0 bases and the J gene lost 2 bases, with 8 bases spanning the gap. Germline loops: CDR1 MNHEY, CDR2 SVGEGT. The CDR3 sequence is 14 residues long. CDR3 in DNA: TGTGCCAGCAGTTACTCGAACAGTGCCTACGAGCAGTACTTC. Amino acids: CASSYSNSAYEQYF.

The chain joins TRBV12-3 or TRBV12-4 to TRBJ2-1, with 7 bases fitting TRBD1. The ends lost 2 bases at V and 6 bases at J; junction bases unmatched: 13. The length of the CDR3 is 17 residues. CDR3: CASSLTATGNIGNEQFF. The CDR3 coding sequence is TGTGCCAGCAGTTTAACCGCGACAGGGAACATAGGCAATGAGCAGTTCTTC.

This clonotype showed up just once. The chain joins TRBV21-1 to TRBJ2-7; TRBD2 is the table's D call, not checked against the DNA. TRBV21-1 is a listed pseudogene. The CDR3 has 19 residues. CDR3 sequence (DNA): TGTGCCAGCAGCAAAGTTAGTCTAGCGGGGGGGCCCGGTGTAAACGAGCAGTACGTC. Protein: CASSKVSLAGGPGVNEQYV.

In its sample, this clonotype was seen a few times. CDR3 region: CASSQDRGGFHNEQFF. CDR3 in DNA: TGCGCCAGCAGCCAAGACCGTGGGGGATTCCACAATGAGCAGTTCTTC. The rearrangement links TRBV4-1 to TRBJ2-1; possibly TRBD1 or TRBD2 for D (5 bases each). Looked up from germline, CDR1 is MGHRA and CDR2 is YSYEKL. Deletions cut 0 bases from V and 5 bases from J, with 14 bases between. The CDR3 runs to 16 residues.

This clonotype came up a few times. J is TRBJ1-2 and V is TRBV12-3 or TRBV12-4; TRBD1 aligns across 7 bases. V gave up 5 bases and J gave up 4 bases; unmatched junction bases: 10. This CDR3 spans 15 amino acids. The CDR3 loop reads CASSTTTGQIYGYTF. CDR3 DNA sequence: TGTGCCAGCAGTACAACCACGGGACAGATCTATGGCTACACCTTC.

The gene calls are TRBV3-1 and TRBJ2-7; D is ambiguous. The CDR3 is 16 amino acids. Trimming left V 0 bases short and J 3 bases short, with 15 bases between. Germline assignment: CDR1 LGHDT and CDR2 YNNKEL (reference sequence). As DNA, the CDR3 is TGTGCCAGCAGCCAAGATTTTTGGGGTTCGAACTACGAGCAGTACTTC. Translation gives CASSQDFWGSNYEQYF.

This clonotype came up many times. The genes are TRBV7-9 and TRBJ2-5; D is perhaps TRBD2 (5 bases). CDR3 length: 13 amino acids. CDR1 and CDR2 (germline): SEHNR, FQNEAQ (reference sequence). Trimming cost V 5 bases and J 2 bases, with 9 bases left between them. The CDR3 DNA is TGTGCCAGCAGCCCCAGCGGACAAGAGACCCAGTACTTC. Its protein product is CASSPSGQETQYF.

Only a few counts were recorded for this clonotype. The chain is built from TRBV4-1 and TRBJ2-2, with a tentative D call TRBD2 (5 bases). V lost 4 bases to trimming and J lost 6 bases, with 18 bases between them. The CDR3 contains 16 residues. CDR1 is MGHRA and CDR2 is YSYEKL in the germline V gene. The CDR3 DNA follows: TGCGCCAGCAGCCTCTTGGACTTGTTTGTGTCCGGGGAGCTGTTTTTT. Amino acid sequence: CASSLLDLFVSGELFF.

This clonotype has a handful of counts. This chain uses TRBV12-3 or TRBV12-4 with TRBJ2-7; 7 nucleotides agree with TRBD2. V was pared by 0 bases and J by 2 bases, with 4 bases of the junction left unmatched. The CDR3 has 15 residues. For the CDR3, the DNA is TGTGCCAGCAGTTTAGCGAGAGGGAGGGCCTACGAGCAGTACTTC. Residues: CASSLARGRAYEQYF.

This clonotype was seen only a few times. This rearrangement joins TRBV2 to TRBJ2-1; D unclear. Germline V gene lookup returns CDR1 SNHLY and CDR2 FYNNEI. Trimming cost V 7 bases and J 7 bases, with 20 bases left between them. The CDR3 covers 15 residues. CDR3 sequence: CASNLLMRPENEQFF. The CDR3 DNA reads TGTGCCAGCAACCTACTAATGCGGCCTGAGAATGAGCAGTTCTTC.

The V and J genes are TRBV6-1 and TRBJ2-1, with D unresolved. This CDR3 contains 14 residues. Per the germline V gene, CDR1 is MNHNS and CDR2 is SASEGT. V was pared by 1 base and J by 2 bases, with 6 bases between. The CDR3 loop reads CASSEDWAYNEQFF. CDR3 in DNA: TGTGCCAGCAGTGAAGATTGGGCCTACAATGAGCAGTTCTTC.

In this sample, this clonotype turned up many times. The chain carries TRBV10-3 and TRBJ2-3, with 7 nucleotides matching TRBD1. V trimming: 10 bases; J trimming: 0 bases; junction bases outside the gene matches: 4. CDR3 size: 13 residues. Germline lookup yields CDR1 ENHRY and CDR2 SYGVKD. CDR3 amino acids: CATRQGSTDTQYF. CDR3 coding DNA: TGTGCCACAAGACAGGGAAGCACAGATACGCAGTATTTT.

This CDR3 reads CSATSPVSTANYGYTF. In DNA, the CDR3 is TGCAGTGCTACCTCCCCTGTCAGCACAGCTAACTATGGCTACACCTTC. The V gene is TRBV20-1, the J gene TRBJ1-2; D is unresolved. The CDR3 runs to 16 residues. The germline V gene has CDR1 DFQATT and CDR2 SNEGSKA (reference sequence). Trimming shortened V by 4 bases and J by 0 bases, and 18 bases separated the two germline ends.

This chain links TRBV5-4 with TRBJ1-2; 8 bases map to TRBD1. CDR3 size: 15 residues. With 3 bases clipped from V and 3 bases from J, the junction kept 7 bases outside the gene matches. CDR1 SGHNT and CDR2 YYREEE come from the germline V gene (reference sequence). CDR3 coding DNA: TGTGCCAGCAGCTCGGGGGACAGGAGATACTATGGCTACACCTTC. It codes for CASSSGDRRYYGYTF.

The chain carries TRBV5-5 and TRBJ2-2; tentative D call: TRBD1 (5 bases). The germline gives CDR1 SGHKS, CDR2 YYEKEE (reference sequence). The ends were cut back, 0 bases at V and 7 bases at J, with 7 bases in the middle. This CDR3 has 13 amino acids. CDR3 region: CASSLGQIGELFF. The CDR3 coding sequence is TGTGCCAGCAGCTTGGGACAGATCGGGGAGCTGTTTTTT. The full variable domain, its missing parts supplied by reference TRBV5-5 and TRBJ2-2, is DAGVTQSPTHLIKTRGQQVTLRCSPISGHKSVSWYQQVLGQGPQFIFQYYEKEERGRGNFPDRFSARQFPNYSSELNVNALLLGDSALYLCASSLGQIGELFFGEGSRLTVL.